The following is a T cell receptor beta chain sequence with its context. What it binds is unknown. These data belong to a study of OX40 agonist ivuxolimab in advanced cancers. Overall study: Patients took ivuxolimab, an agonistic anti-OX40 (CD134) antibody. Participants, 80% to 90% male, averaged roughly 60 years of age, ranging from 23 to 79. Overall study findings and caveats: Relative to CD4+, CD8+ T cells held more expanded clones on average.

Germline V CDR1 and CDR2: SGHTA, FQGTGA. V lost 2 bases, J lost 0 bases, and 8 bases lay in between. CDR3 size: 16 residues. The method was immunoSEQ multiplex PCR; TCRdb's version includes in-frame clones alone and lacks a portion of them. Altogether roughly 66,000 clones are present, around 83% being singletons, with the ten largest covering 2.5%. The V gene is TRBV7-3, the J gene TRBJ2-6, with D tentatively TRBD2 (5 bases). The sample consisted of CD4+ or CD8+ T cells sorted from blood, taken in a trial of the OX40 agonist ivuxolimab. The sequence came from an adult with an advanced solid tumor such as melanoma, head and neck, liver or kidney cancer. The CDR3 sequence is CASSLEAGSGANVLTF. DNA for the CDR3: TGTGCCAGCAGCTTAGAGGCGGGCTCTGGGGCCAACGTCCTGACTTTC.